These 24 T cell receptor beta chains came from one sample sequenced in a study of T cells expressing NK-cell markers. TCRdb reprocessed the 5' RACE reads and keeps a single row for each CDR3 protein, giving no DNA. The sample is made up of hundreds of thousands of distinct CDR3 sequences, and the top ten hold about 4% of it. Specimen: blood T cells: a sorted CD56 or NKG2C T cell subset, CD4+ or CD8+ T cells, or bulk PBMC T cells (not recorded which). The receptors derive from a woman between 18 and 69 years old in good health.

This chain connects TRBV11-2 to TRBJ2-1; TCRdb's assignment of TRBD2 cannot be checked, as there is no DNA. CDR1 is SGHAT, CDR2 FQNNGV, per germline. The CDR3 runs to 20 residues. The CDR3 sequence: CASSLDSLASGRGSYNEQFF.

The chain uses TRBV6-5 and TRBJ2-1; lacking DNA, the TRBD1 call made by TCRdb goes unchecked. Germline V gives CDR1 MNHEY, CDR2 SVGAGI. The CDR3 runs 14 residues. The CDR3 spells CASSYRDPRNEQFF.

The rearrangement links TRBV9 to TRBJ2-5; the TRBD1 assignment by TCRdb is unverifiable without DNA. Looked up from germline, CDR1 is SGDLS and CDR2 is YYNGEE. The CDR3 loop spans 15 amino acids. CDR3: CASSVGDPDQETQYF.

The chain links TRBV7-9 to TRBJ2-3; TCRdb reports TRBD1, a call that lacks DNA to check it against. The CDR3 length is 16 residues. CDR1 is SEHNR, CDR2 FQNEAQ, per germline (reference sequence). CDR3 sequence reads: CASSPRAAASTDTQYF.

The chain carries TRBV20-1 and TRBJ2-2; no DNA is available, so the TRBD1 call from TCRdb remains unchecked. The CDR3 is made up of 14 amino acids. CDR1 is DFQATT and CDR2 is SNEGSKA in the germline V gene (reference sequence). This CDR3 reads CSAIYRGRGGELFF.

V and J are TRBV6-1 and TRBJ2-2; with no DNA, the TCRdb D assignment of TRBD2 cannot be verified. The CDR3 is 17 amino acids. Per the germline V gene, CDR1 is MNHNS and CDR2 is SASEGT. The CDR3 loop reads CASIPPLAGGFTGELFF.

The gene calls are TRBV5-6 and TRBJ2-3; TCRdb's D call of TRBD2 is untestable without DNA. In germline, CDR1 is SGHDT, CDR2 YYEEEE. The CDR3 is 14 amino acids. The CDR3 reads CASSLDRRSDTQYF. Complete variable domain (other parts from reference TRBV5-6 and TRBJ2-3): DAGVTQSPTHLIKTRGQQVTLRCSPKSGHDTVSWYQQALGQGPQFIFQYYEEEERQRGNFPDRFSGHQFPNYSSELNVNALLLGDSALYLCASSLDRRSDTQYFGPGTRLTVL.

The CDR3 loop is CSSRRNTEAFF. The chain employs TRBV20-1 and TRBJ1-1. This CDR3 is built from 11 residues. Looked up from germline, CDR1 is DFQATT and CDR2 is SNEGSKA (reference sequence).

This chain uses TRBV5-6 with TRBJ2-1; the D gene TCRdb calls, TRBD2, cannot be checked with no DNA. Germline-derived CDR1 and CDR2 are SGHDT and YYEEEE. This CDR3 comprises 18 residues. The CDR3 here is CASSLGLAGEPSYNEQFF.

The gene calls are TRBV10-1 and TRBJ2-1; TCRdb proposes TRBD1, but this gene call is untestable without DNA. The CDR3 covers 13 residues. Germline CDR1 WNHNN, CDR2 SYGVQD (reference sequence). CDR3 residues: CASRGGRYNEQFF.

V is TRBV5-1 and J is TRBJ2-5; the D call of TRBD1 rests on TCRdb alone, since no DNA is present to check it. CDR3 length: 16 amino acids. Germline loops: CDR1 SGHRS, CDR2 YFSETQ. The CDR3 is CASSLDGRGLEETQYF.

The chain has TRBV6-5 and TRBJ1-5; TCRdb's D call of TRBD1 is untestable without DNA. The germline V gene has CDR1 MNHEY and CDR2 SVGAGI. The CDR3 is 16 amino acids. This CDR3 reads CASSSLGQGSNQPQHF.

V and J are TRBV11-2 and TRBJ2-1; TCRdb's assignment of TRBD1 cannot be checked, as there is no DNA. The CDR3 extends over 13 amino acids. CDR1 SGHAT and CDR2 FQNNGV come from the germline V gene. CDR3 sequence: CASRPMQGVEQFF.

CDR3 protein: CASSTQGAVDTQYF. The V gene is TRBV5-4, the J gene TRBJ2-3; TCRdb's D call of TRBD1 is untestable without DNA. Germline assignment: CDR1 SGHNT and CDR2 YYREEE (reference sequence). This CDR3 is built from 14 residues.

The V gene is TRBV29-1, the J gene TRBJ2-1. CDR3 length: 14 amino acids. The germline V gene has CDR1 SQVTM and CDR2 ANQGSEA. The CDR3 sequence: CSVVGGSSYNEQFF.

The chain links TRBV7-3 to TRBJ2-3; TCRdb's D gene call, TRBD2, goes unchecked for lack of DNA. The V gene's germline CDR1 is SGHTA and CDR2 FQGTGA. The CDR3 runs to 16 residues. This chain's CDR3 is CASSLGTSGGANTQYF.

The V gene is TRBV7-2, the J gene TRBJ1-5; there is no DNA to check the TCRdb D call of TRBD1. The CDR3 runs 14 residues. CDR1 and CDR2 (germline): SGHTA, FQGNSA. The chain's CDR3 is CASSPRTGSQPQHF.

The V gene is TRBV5-1, the J gene TRBJ2-7; TCRdb designates TRBD1, a call that cannot be tested without DNA. Looked up from germline, CDR1 is SGHRS and CDR2 is YFSETQ. The CDR3 runs 14 residues. This chain's CDR3 is CASSWGAGGYEQYF.

V usage is TRBV7-2 and J usage is TRBJ2-5; TCRdb calls TRBD1, which cannot be checked without DNA. The CDR3 sequence is 14 residues long. The germline V gene has CDR1 SGHTA and CDR2 FQGNSA. CDR3 amino acids: CASSLGGYRETQYF.

The CDR3 loop reads CSAGVSNQPQHF. This sequence joins TRBV29-1 and TRBJ1-5; with no DNA, the TCRdb D assignment of TRBD1 cannot be verified. The CDR3 loop spans 12 amino acids. CDR1 SQVTM and CDR2 ANQGSEA come from the germline V gene.

CDR3: CASSFLELTSTDTQYF. The genes are TRBV13 and TRBJ2-3. CDR1 is PRHDT and CDR2 is FYEKMQ in the germline V gene (reference sequence). CDR3 length: 16 residues.

The chain uses TRBV10-3 and TRBJ2-3; TCRdb picks TRBD1, but there is no DNA to check that call. The CDR3 covers 14 residues. The germline gives CDR1 ENHRY, CDR2 SYGVKD. This CDR3 is CAIRQGIGTDTQYF.

V is TRBV20-1 and J is TRBJ2-3; TCRdb outputs TRBD1, but without DNA this stays unchecked. The length of the CDR3 is 16 residues. Germline V gene lookup returns CDR1 DFQATT and CDR2 SNEGSKA (reference sequence). This CDR3 reads CSATDRGKGSPDTQYF.

The chain is built from TRBV9 and TRBJ2-1; TCRdb designates TRBD1, a call that cannot be tested without DNA. CDR1 is SGDLS and CDR2 is YYNGEE in the germline V gene. This CDR3 comprises 15 residues. The CDR3 loop reads CASSVGRGGHNEQFF.